The 7 T cell receptor beta chains listed next were all sequenced from one sample in a study of T cell clones after liver transplantation. TCRdb keeps only in-frame clones here, not all; method: immunoSEQ multiplex PCR. This sample has approximately 22,000 clones; approximately 93% occur once, and the top ten carry approximately 25%. The sample here was CD8+ T cells from blood, taken nearly 26 months after liver transplant. Receptor source: a human patient who received a liver transplant. The T cells may come from the graft donor.

The J gene is TRBJ2-4, the V gene TRBV7-9; no firm D call. V shed 1 base and J shed 5 bases, with 6 bases lying between them. CDR1 and CDR2 from the germline V gene are SEHNR and FQNEAQ (reference sequence). The CDR3 is made up of 13 amino acids. The CDR3 region has the DNA TGTGCCAGCAGCTTAGTGTCAGAAAACATTCAGTACTTC. Amino acid sequence: CASSLVSENIQYF.

The chain has TRBV28 and TRBJ2-1; 10 bases align to TRBD1. The CDR3 covers 14 residues. CDR1 and CDR2 from the germline V gene are MDHEN and SYDVKM. With 6 bases clipped from V and 8 bases from J, the junction kept 7 bases outside the gene matches. The DNA for the CDR3 is TGTGCCAGCAGGGGACAGGGGTCTTTGGATGAGCAGTTCTTC. This codes for CASRGQGSLDEQFF.

The chain combines TRBV2 with TRBJ1-2; the match to TRBD1 covers 8 bases. The germline V gene encodes CDR1 SNHLY and CDR2 FYNNEI. The V and J ends lost 3 bases and 8 bases, in that order; junction bases with no gene match: 8. This CDR3 is 14 amino acids long. The CDR3 nucleotides read TGTGCCAGCAGTGACGCTCAGGACAGGGAGGGCTACACCTTC. The encoded protein is CASSDAQDREGYTF.

CDR3 amino acids: CASSPMDRGREGYTF. The CDR3 DNA is TGTGCCAGCAGTCCCATGGACAGGGGGCGTGAGGGCTACACCTTC. V gene TRBV2 combines with J gene TRBJ1-2; 11 bases are a match to TRBD1. The germline gives CDR1 SNHLY, CDR2 FYNNEI. J gave up 8 bases and V 5 bases, and 10 bases lay outside the gene matches. The CDR3 is made up of 15 amino acids. The full variable domain, in which reference TRBV2 and TRBJ1-2 provide the parts outside the CDR3, is EPEVTQTPSHQVTQMGQEVILRCVPISNHLYFYWYRQILGQKVEFLVSFYNNEISEKSEIFDDQFSVERPDGSNFTLKIRSTKLEDSAMYFCASSPMDRGREGYTFGSGTRLTVV.

The genes are TRBV10-3 and TRBJ1-2; a weak D match, TRBD1 (5 bases). Germline V gene sequence: CDR1 ENHRY, CDR2 SYGVKD. The CDR3 spans 13 residues. V dropped 5 bases and J dropped 8 bases, with 15 bases sitting between them. CDR3 sequence reads: CAISQADSGGYTF. CDR3 DNA: TGTGCCATCAGTCAGGCTGACAGTGGCGGCTACACCTTC.

V is TRBV4-1 and J is TRBJ2-7; 12 positions match TRBD1. V lost 6 bases, J lost 4 bases, and 7 bases stayed unmatched. CDR1 and CDR2 (germline): MGHRA, YSYEKL. The CDR3 runs to 15 residues. The CDR3 protein is CASRLGQGAGYEQYF. The CDR3 nucleotides are TGCGCCAGCAGGTTGGGACAGGGGGCCGGGTACGAGCAGTACTTC.

The J gene is TRBJ2-1, the V gene TRBV7-8, with a weak D call TRBD1 (5 bases). Trimming left V 5 bases short and J 8 bases short, with 22 bases between. The CDR3 spans 16 residues. The germline gives CDR1 SGHVS, CDR2 FQNEAQ. The CDR3 here is CASSRPGIQGMDEQFF. The CDR3 DNA reads as TGTGCCAGCAGCCGTCCTGGGATCCAGGGTATGGATGAGCAGTTCTTC.